Presented here are 27 T cell receptor beta chains from one specimen sequenced in a study of blood T cells in healthy people across ages (dated by TCRdb to the mid-2010s). Libraries were made using 5' RACE. Reads for this sample came from an Illumina HiSeq 2500. A second PCR of roughly 6 to 12 cycles was run with a J-beta primer mix and a sample-barcoded 5' primer. The public reads were run again by TCRdb, first through fastp at Q25 and then through MiXCR, and only productive beta chains were kept. Each CDR3 protein appears once, grouped with its most common genes and DNA. This sample is represented by some 940,000 distinct CDR3 sequences; about 28% of them were singletons. The ten largest clonotypes hold roughly 10% of the sample. These records were also assigned to another study, of T cells of mothers and their children.

The specimen sequenced was blood. All receptors derive from a woman aged 40 to 55 in good health.

This clonotype was counted many times. V and J are TRBV4-1 and TRBJ1-2, with a possible D match to TRBD1 (6 bases). The V gene lost 1 base and the J gene lost 1 base, with 10 bases spanning the gap. CDR1 and CDR2 from the germline V gene are MGHRA and YSYEKL. The CDR3 length is 15 residues. Written as DNA, the CDR3 is TGCGCCAGCAGCCAAGGGGCAGGGGTTAACTATGGCTACACCTTC. This sequence encodes CASSQGAGVNYGYTF.

This clonotype was seen ten or more times. CDR3 DNA sequence: TGTGCCAGCAGTTTAAGGGCAGGTCCACAAGAGACCCAGTACTTC. It codes for CASSLRAGPQETQYF. The chain couples TRBV12-3 or TRBV12-4 to TRBJ2-5; no definite D call. The V end was cut by 2 bases, the J end by 2 bases, with 12 bases between. The CDR3 contains 15 residues.

This chain connects TRBV18 to TRBJ2-2, with D tentatively TRBD2 (5 bases). There are 16 residues in the CDR3. V lost 0 bases to trimming and J lost 4 bases, with 12 bases between them. CDR1 KGHSH and CDR2 LQKENI come from the germline V gene. This CDR3 is CASSPPGVRRTGELFF. In DNA, the CDR3 is TGTGCCAGCTCACCACCCGGGGTTAGGCGCACCGGGGAGCTGTTTTTT.

This clonotype was seen repeatedly, ten times or more. This rearrangement joins TRBV7-2 to TRBJ2-3; perhaps D is TRBD1 or TRBD2 (6 bases each). Trimming took 4 bases from V and 6 from J, leaving 14 bases between them. CDR3 size: 14 residues. Per the germline V gene, CDR1 is SGHTA and CDR2 is FQGNSA. The CDR3 bases are TGTGCCAGCAGCTCAAATACAGGGAGGGATACGCAGTATTTT. The encoded protein is CASSSNTGRDTQYF.

A single count supports this clonotype. One base away lies a much larger clone, so this may be a sequencing read error. This sequence joins TRBV10-3 and TRBJ1-4; tentatively, D is TRBD1 (6 bases). Per the germline V gene, CDR1 is ENHRY and CDR2 is SYGVKD. CDR3 length equals 14 residues. V was cut by 2 bases and J by 8 bases, with 12 bases left in between. This CDR3 reads CAISEAAGAEKLFF. The DNA of the CDR3 is TGTGCCATCAGTGAGGCGGCAGGGGCCGAAAAACTGTTTTTT.

Details on this clonotype: This may be a read error: a much more frequent sequence differs by one nucleotide. J is TRBJ2-7 and V is TRBV7-2, with a weak D call TRBD1 (5 bases). CDR3 length: 13 residues. Germline V gene data show CDR1 as SGHTA and CDR2 as FQGNSA. V lost 5 bases to trimming and J lost 3 bases, with 11 bases between them. The CDR3 spells CASSGVRGYEQYF. In DNA form, the CDR3 reads TGTGCCAGCAGCGGGGTAAGGGGCTACGAGCAGTACTTC.

This clonotype has only one observation. The J gene is TRBJ2-3, the V gene TRBV3-1, with 12 bases matching TRBD2. The germline V gene encodes CDR1 LGHDT and CDR2 YNNKEL (reference sequence). Germline trimming cut 0 bases from V and 4 bases from J; bases unmatched to any gene: 5. CDR3 size: 17 residues. The CDR3 DNA reads TGTGCCAGCAGCCAAGATCGACTAGCGGGGGTACCAGATACGCAGTATTTT. Translated: CASSQDRLAGVPDTQYF.

The sample holds a few counts of this clonotype. The V call is TRBV20-1, the J call TRBJ2-3, with 7 nucleotides matching TRBD2. The germline V gene encodes CDR1 DFQATT and CDR2 SNEGSKA (reference sequence). With V trimmed by 3 bases and J by 9 bases, 6 bases remained unmatched. The CDR3 is 12 residues long. CDR3 protein: CSASGAGDTQYF. The CDR3 DNA follows: TGCAGTGCTAGCGGGGCGGGGGACACGCAGTATTTT.

The CDR3 DNA reads TGTGCCAGCAGTTCCAGGGGTGTTGGGGCCAACGTCCTGACTTTC. This gives the protein CASSSRGVGANVLTF. This chain links TRBV28 with TRBJ2-6, with a possible D match to TRBD1 (6 bases). Trimming shortened V by 4 bases and J by 3 bases, and 10 bases separated the two germline ends. The germline V gene encodes CDR1 MDHEN and CDR2 SYDVKM. The CDR3 is 15 residues long. The complete variable domain, with remaining parts taken from reference TRBV28 and TRBJ2-6, reads DVKVTQSSRYLVKRTGEKVFLECVQDMDHENMFWYRQDPGLGLRLIYFSYDVKMKEKGDIPEGYSVSREKKERFSLILESASTNQTSMYLCASSSRGVGANVLTFGAGSRLTVL.

This clonotype was seen more than once but under ten times. The chain is built from TRBV6-2 or TRBV6-3 and TRBJ1-4, with D possibly being TRBD1 (6 bases). The V gene lost 8 bases and the J gene lost 5 bases, with 12 bases spanning the gap. Per germline, CDR1 MNHEY and CDR2 SVGEGT. This CDR3 is built from 13 residues. The CDR3, as DNA: TGTGCCAGCTCGGACAGAAGAAATGAAAAACTGTTTTTT. This codes for CASSDRRNEKLFF.

This chain links TRBV5-1 with TRBJ1-5; no clear D gene. The CDR3 is 15 amino acids. CDR1 is SGHRS, CDR2 YFSETQ, per germline. V was clipped by 1 base and J by 7 bases, with 15 bases between them. The CDR3 is CASSLRGNSGQPQHF. CDR3 DNA: TGCGCCAGCAGCTTGCGAGGGAATTCCGGGCAGCCCCAGCATTTT.

This clonotype has only a few counts. At one end the junction does not follow the germline gene, possibly because of a read error. The chain recombines TRBV3-1 with TRBJ2-3; 11 nucleotides match TRBD2. The CDR3 has 18 residues. CDR1 and CDR2 (germline): LGHDT, YNNKEL (reference sequence). Written as DNA, the CDR3 is TGTGCCTGCAGCACATCTAGCGGGGGGCCGGTTAGCACTGATACGCAGTATTTT. Translated, it gives CACSTSSGGPVSTDTQYF.

This clonotype showed up many times. The gene calls are TRBV29-1 and TRBJ2-3, with D possibly being TRBD2 (7 bases). Trimming removed 0 bases at V and 0 bases at J, with 19 bases between. The CDR3 runs 18 residues. Looked up from germline, CDR1 is SQVTM and CDR2 is ANQGSEA. The CDR3, as DNA: TGCAGCGTTGAAGATCGATGGGGGGGGCTTTCTAGCACAGATACGCAGTATTTT. This codes for CSVEDRWGGLSSTDTQYF.

On this clonotype: Possible read error: a much larger clone is one base away. The gene calls are TRBV12-3 or TRBV12-4 and TRBJ2-1; D is unclear. The length of the CDR3 is 12 residues. CDR3 residues: CAGSRGSGEQFF. The CDR3 DNA reads as TGTGCCGGCAGCCGAGGCTCCGGTGAGCAGTTCTTC.

The chain recombines TRBV5-6 with TRBJ1-5; 7 bases are a match to TRBD1. The CDR3 runs 15 residues. Germline V gene lookup returns CDR1 SGHDT and CDR2 YYEEEE. Trimming removed 3 bases from V and 3 bases from J; junction bases left unmatched: 6. CDR3 coding DNA: TGTGCCAGCAGCTCCCAGGGGGTGGACAATCAGCCCCAGCATTTT. Protein product: CASSSQGVDNQPQHF.

This chain connects TRBV12-3 or TRBV12-4 to TRBJ1-2; 7 nucleotides line up with TRBD1. The CDR3 totals 13 residues. With V trimmed by 3 bases and J by 7 bases, 5 bases remained unmatched. The CDR3 DNA follows: TGTGCCAGCAGTTTGGAGGGGGCGAGTGGCTACACCTTC. Protein: CASSLEGASGYTF.

This clonotype was found a few times. This chain links TRBV9 with TRBJ1-2; no clear D gene. The CDR3 consists of 18 residues. V was clipped by 0 bases and J by 0 bases, with 18 bases between them. The germline gives CDR1 SGDLS, CDR2 YYNGEE. The CDR3 coding sequence is TGTGCCAGCAGCGTAGACTTTTTTCGGACGGGTACTAACTATGGCTACACCTTC. Its translation: CASSVDFFRTGTNYGYTF.

This clonotype was picked up a small number of times. The chain carries TRBV19 and TRBJ2-2; D is unresolved. This CDR3 has 13 amino acids. Per germline, CDR1 LNHDA and CDR2 SQIVND (reference sequence). Trimming shortened V by 7 bases and J by 0 bases, and 6 bases separated the two germline ends. The CDR3 DNA sequence: TGTGCCAGTAAAAGTACGAACACCGGGGAGCTGTTTTTT. This encodes CASKSTNTGELFF.

This chain links TRBV6-2 or TRBV6-3 with TRBJ1-2; D might be TRBD1 (5 bases). The germline V gene encodes CDR1 MNHEY and CDR2 SVGEGT. Trimming cost V 6 bases and J 6 bases, with 20 bases left between them. The CDR3 runs 15 residues. The CDR3 bases are TGTGCCAGCAGACCTGAACAGGTGTGGGCGGATGGCTACACCTTC. Amino acids: CASRPEQVWADGYTF.

This clonotype was counted between two and nine times. This sequence joins TRBV20-1 and TRBJ1-2; D is undetermined. The CDR3 spans 10 residues. Per the germline V gene, CDR1 is DFQATT and CDR2 is SNEGSKA (reference sequence). V lost 5 bases and J lost 6, with 7 bases in between. Written as DNA, the CDR3 is TGCAGTGCTGGCGAAGATGGCTACACCTTC. Protein product: CSAGEDGYTF.

V gene TRBV11-2 combines with J gene TRBJ1-3; unclear D gene. The CDR3 is 15 residues long. V was pared by 0 bases and J by 2 bases, with 8 bases between. Germline V gives CDR1 SGHAT, CDR2 FQNNGV. The DNA for the CDR3 is TGTGCCAGCAGCTTAGACCCCCGGACTGGAAACACCATATATTTT. Translating it yields CASSLDPRTGNTIYF.

With regard to this clonotype: A single base separates this from a much larger clone, so it may be a read error. V is TRBV2 and J is TRBJ2-3; D gene unclear. Germline V gene sequence: CDR1 SNHLY, CDR2 FYNNEI. The CDR3 consists of 15 residues. CDR3 loop: CTSSVEATSTDTQYF. The CDR3 nucleotides are TGTACCAGCAGTGTAGAGGCTACTAGCACAGATACGCAGTATTTT.

This clonotype was found a few times. Compared with germline, one end of the junction differs, possibly owing to a read error. The rearrangement uses TRBV7-7 and TRBJ2-5; D unresolved. The germline V gene has CDR1 SSHAT and CDR2 FNYEAQ (reference sequence). The CDR3 runs 15 residues. CDR3 loop: CASSFDNGMQETQYF. The DNA of the CDR3 is TGTGCTAGCAGCTTCGACAACGGTATGCAAGAGACCCAGTACTTC. Together with reference TRBV7-7 and TRBJ2-5, the CDR3 gives the full variable domain: GAGVSQSPRYKVTKRGQDVTLRCDPISSHATLYWYQQALGQGPEFLTYFNYEAQPDKSGLPSDRFSAERPEGSISTLTIQRTEQRDSAMYRCASSFDNGMQETQYFGPGTRLLVL.

The rearrangement links TRBV4-3 to TRBJ1-1; D gene unclear. V was shortened by 1 base and J by 7 bases, with 10 bases between the two germline ends. The CDR3 runs 13 residues. In germline, CDR1 is LGHNA, CDR2 YSLEER. This CDR3 is CASSQAEGVEAFF. CDR3 nucleotides: TGCGCCAGCAGCCAAGCAGAAGGCGTTGAAGCTTTCTTT.

This clonotype was seen many times. The rearrangement uses TRBV12-3 or TRBV12-4 and TRBJ2-7; D possibly corresponds to TRBD1 (6 bases). This CDR3 has 13 residues. The germline V and J ends were trimmed by 8 bases and 6 bases, with 17 bases remaining between them. The CDR3 loop is CASCLGAGSEQYF. CDR3 DNA: TGTGCCAGCTGTCTGGGGGCTGGAAGCGAGCAGTACTTC.

This clonotype was recorded many times. The chain recombines TRBV28 with TRBJ2-7, with 10 nucleotides matching TRBD1. This CDR3 has 15 amino acids. Looked up from germline, CDR1 is MDHEN and CDR2 is SYDVKM. The trim removed 7 bases at V and 1 base at J, leaving 7 bases unmatched. This chain's CDR3 is CASKRRDRGSYEQYF. In DNA form, the CDR3 reads TGTGCCAGCAAACGCCGGGACAGGGGTTCCTACGAGCAGTACTTC.

V usage is TRBV27 and J usage is TRBJ2-5, with 8 bases identical to TRBD2. This CDR3 spans 15 amino acids. V gave up 6 bases and J gave up 4 bases; unmatched junction bases: 10. The germline CDR1 and CDR2 sequences are MNHEY and SMNVEV (reference sequence). The CDR3 bases are TGTGCCAGCAGACTTCGACTAGCGAGTCGAGAGACCCAGTACTTC. Translating gives CASRLRLASRETQYF.